This entry lists 10 T cell receptor beta chains sequenced from one sample in a study of blood T cell repertoires in COVID-19. Generated by immunoSEQ multiplex PCR, the TCRdb table keeps only in-frame clones and is missing some. This sample has about 670,000 clones, with more than 80% found just once. Input material: peripheral blood. The receptors originated from a woman under 30 with acute or convalescent COVID-19.

V is TRBV11-2 and J is TRBJ1-6; possibly TRBD1 for D (6 bases). V dropped 5 bases and J dropped 4 bases, with 15 bases sitting between them. CDR1 is SGHAT, CDR2 FQNNGV, per germline. The CDR3 totals 16 residues. Here the CDR3 DNA reads TGTGCCAGCAGCATATTACAGGGAAGGTATAATTCACCCCTCCACTTT. Translated: CASSILQGRYNSPLHF. The whole variable domain, filled in from reference TRBV11-2 and TRBJ1-6, reads EAGVAQSPRYKIIEKRQSVAFWCNPISGHATLYWYQQILGQGPKLLIQFQNNGVVDDSQLPKDRFSAERLKGVDSTLKIQPAKLEDSAVYLCASSILQGRYNSPLHFGNGTRLTVT.

J is TRBJ2-5 and V is TRBV5-1, with D possibly matching TRBD1 (5 bases). V dropped 6 bases and J dropped 1 base, with 10 bases sitting between them. Germline CDR1 is SGHRS and CDR2 is YFSETQ. This CDR3 has 13 amino acids. This CDR3 reads CASTEGAQETQYF. CDR3 coding DNA: TGCGCCAGCACCGAAGGGGCCCAAGAGACCCAGTACTTC.

The chain joins TRBV6-1 to TRBJ1-2, with a possible D match to TRBD1 (5 bases). The CDR3 loop spans 16 amino acids. From germline, CDR1 is MNHNS and CDR2 SASEGT. The V end was cut by 2 bases, the J end by 4 bases, with 17 bases between. CDR3 nucleotides: TGTGCCAGCAGTGAAATTGGAGGGGCCCGATTCTATGGCTACACCTTC. It codes for CASSEIGGARFYGYTF.

The chain employs TRBV7-2 and TRBJ2-1; possibly TRBD1 for D (5 bases). CDR3 length: 15 residues. Trimming removed 4 bases from V and 2 bases from J, with 12 bases in between. CDR1 SGHTA and CDR2 FQGNSA come from the germline V gene. CDR3 residues: CASSSDDSTYNEQFF. CDR3 coding DNA: TGTGCCAGCAGCTCCGATGACAGTACCTACAATGAGCAGTTCTTC.

The chain links TRBV25-1 to TRBJ2-1; D may be TRBD2 (5 bases). The CDR3 contains 13 residues. Trimming shortened V by 8 bases and J by 9 bases, and 17 bases separated the two germline ends. Germline V lookup: CDR1 MGHDK, CDR2 SYGVNS. CDR3 nucleotides: TGTGCCAGCCAGGAGCGACTACGGCGTGAGCAGTTCTTC. This gives the protein CASQERLRREQFF.

This clone was counted once. J is TRBJ1-2 and V is TRBV9, with TRBD1 matching 7 bases. Germline lookup yields CDR1 SGDLS and CDR2 YYNGEE. This CDR3 has 16 residues. The J segment lost 0 bases and the V segment lost 3 bases, leaving 8 bases of the junction unmatched. The CDR3, as DNA: TGTGCCAGCAGCGGCCACCGGGACAGTGCTAACTATGGCTACACCTTC. Translating gives CASSGHRDSANYGYTF.

This clone was detected once. The J gene is TRBJ1-2, the V gene TRBV2; 7 nucleotides align to TRBD1. The CDR3 is 14 residues long. CDR1 is SNHLY, CDR2 FYNNEI, per germline. Trimming cost V 10 bases and J 3 bases; bases outside gene matches: 11. Here the CDR3 reads CAITTGVDDYGYTF. CDR3 nucleotide sequence: TGTGCCATCACTACAGGGGTGGATGACTATGGCTACACCTTC.

The gene calls are TRBV6-5 and TRBJ1-2; 8 bases fit TRBD1. Germline CDR1 is MNHEY and CDR2 is SVGAGI. The CDR3 consists of 11 residues. J lost 14 bases, V lost 6 bases, and 8 bases had no gene match. CDR3 protein: CASRDQGATTF. CDR3 bases: TGTGCCAGCAGGGATCAGGGGGCGACGACCTTC.

The chain is built from TRBV4-2 and TRBJ2-5, with D perhaps matching TRBD2 (6 bases). The germline V gene encodes CDR1 LGHNA and CDR2 YNFKEQ. This CDR3 contains 15 residues. The V gene lost 0 bases and the J gene lost 5 bases, with 13 bases spanning the gap. CDR3: CASSQDTSGPETQYF. CDR3 in DNA: TGTGCCAGCAGCCAAGATACGAGCGGGCCGGAGACCCAGTACTTC.

Here the CDR3 DNA reads TGTGCCAGCAGCCCGTCCAGGGGACATATCACTGAAGCTTTCTTT. Translated, it gives CASSPSRGHITEAFF. The chain carries TRBV7-3 and TRBJ1-1, with a tentative D call TRBD1 (6 bases). Trimming shortened V by 5 bases and J by 4 bases, and 17 bases separated the two germline ends. The CDR3 is 15 amino acids. Germline V CDR1 and CDR2: SGHTA, FQGTGA.